This TCR beta chain was profiled in a study of T-cell memory formation after mild COVID-19. On the study more broadly: Largely, the TCR clusters proved donor specific.

Germline assignment: CDR1 SEHNR and CDR2 FQNEAQ (reference sequence). The CDR3 is 18 amino acids. Deletions cut 1 base from V and 3 bases from J, with 18 bases between. TCRdb used MiXCR to reprocess the 5' RACE reads, holding one entry per CDR3 protein. The sample lists about 410,000 distinct CDR3 sequences; 23% were seen once. The material sequenced was PBMCs or a T cell subset sorted from them (not recorded which). This clonotype originated in an adult woman who had mild COVID-19 (a few samples of this study predate the infection). Cell type and time point are not known. This chain joins TRBV7-9 and TRBJ2-2, with D unclear. The CDR3 protein is CASSLEEGRIAYTGELFF. Here the CDR3 DNA reads TGTGCCAGCAGCTTAGAGGAAGGCAGAATCGCCTACACCGGGGAGCTGTTTTTT.